This TCR beta chain originates from a study of blood T cell repertoires in COVID-19. Looking at the study overall: Sites in the United States, Italy and Spain provided acute and convalescent COVID-19 samples.

Clones were sequenced by immunoSEQ multiplex PCR, and TCRdb holds only the in-frame ones, with some missing. The table records 150,000 or so clones, roughly 90% of them present only once. The CDR3 sequence is 13 residues long. Germline values: CDR1 LGHDT, CDR2 YNNKEL (reference sequence). V shed 0 bases and J shed 7 bases, with 4 bases lying between them. The TCR was taken from a man in his sixties with COVID-19, enrolled during active disease. V usage is TRBV3-1 (or the pseudogene TRBV3-2) and J usage is TRBJ1-6; D remains unclear. Sequenced input: peripheral blood. DNA for the CDR3: TGTGCCAGCAGCCAAGAGAGAAATTCACCCCTCCACTTT. Its translation is CASSQERNSPLHF.